Sequencing of this TCR beta chain was carried out in a study of early T cells in non-severe SARS-CoV-2 infection. The overall study: Bulk RNA taken from unsorted whole blood was sequenced, leaving chains unpaired.

Study-wide results and caveats: Sequences matched to VDJdb favored anti-spike CD8 responses, while private and CD4 specificities were missed.

A note on this clonotype: Its specificity is unknown. A junction boundary mismatches the germline segment, possibly from a read error.

The CDR3 runs to 16 residues. Germline assignment: CDR1 LGHDT and CDR2 YNNKEL (reference sequence). The TCR library protocol was used to attach unique molecular identifiers. These identifiers were attached to individual cDNA molecules. One entry per CDR3 protein results from TCRdb running MiXCR on the 5' RACE reads. The table lists roughly 64,000 distinct CDR3 sequences, approximately 10% of them singletons. The specimen was whole blood, collected at baseline. The chain has TRBV3-1 and TRBJ1-2; TRBD1 matches at 8 bases. This clonotype originated in an adult who was a healthcare worker with PCR-confirmed SARS-CoV-2 infection or an uninfected control (not recorded which). The CDR3 DNA follows: TGTGCCAGCAGCCAAGTTAGGCCAGGGGGCGATCGTGGCCACACCTTC. Its protein is CASSQVRPGGDRGHTF.